Below are 2 T cell receptor beta chains sequenced from a single sample in a study of OX40 agonist ivuxolimab in advanced cancers. The method was immunoSEQ multiplex PCR; TCRdb's version includes in-frame clones alone and lacks a portion of them. This sample carries around 38,000 clones, 65% to 90% of them seen once, and the ten largest clones take about 7.6%. The material sequenced was CD4+ or CD8+ T cells sorted from blood, taken in a trial of the OX40 agonist ivuxolimab. These receptors all stem from an adult with an advanced solid tumor such as melanoma, head and neck, liver or kidney cancer.

To note about this clone: The same CDR3 can be traced to other DNA sequences in this sample. This rearrangement joins TRBV9 to TRBJ2-3; D remains unclear. Germline loops: CDR1 SGDLS, CDR2 YYNGEE. The CDR3 is 13 amino acids. Trimming took 1 base from V and 0 from J, leaving 3 bases between them. CDR3 loop: CASSVTSTDTQYF. CDR3 bases: TGTGCCAGCAGCGTAACTAGCACAGATACGCAGTATTTT.

The chain couples TRBV4-3 to TRBJ1-1; D not resolved. The CDR3 is made up of 15 amino acids. The V end lost 4 bases, the J end lost 0 bases, and 12 bases lay between the germline ends. CDR1 is LGHNA and CDR2 is YSLEER in the germline V gene. CDR3 bases: TGCGCCAGCAGCCCCCACGCCCGTCTGAACACTGAAGCTTTCTTT. Its translation is CASSPHARLNTEAFF.